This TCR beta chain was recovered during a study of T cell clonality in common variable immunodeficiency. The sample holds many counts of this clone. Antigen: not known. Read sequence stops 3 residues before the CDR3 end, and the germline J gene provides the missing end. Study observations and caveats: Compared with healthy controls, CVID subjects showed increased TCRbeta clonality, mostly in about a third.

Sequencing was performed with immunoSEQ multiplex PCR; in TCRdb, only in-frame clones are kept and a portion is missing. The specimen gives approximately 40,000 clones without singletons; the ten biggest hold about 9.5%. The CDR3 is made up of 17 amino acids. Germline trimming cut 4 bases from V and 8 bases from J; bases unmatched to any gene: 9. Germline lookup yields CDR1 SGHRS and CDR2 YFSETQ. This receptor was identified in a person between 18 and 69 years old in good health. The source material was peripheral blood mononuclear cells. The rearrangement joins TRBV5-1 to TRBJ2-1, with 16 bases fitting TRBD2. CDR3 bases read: TGCGCCAGCAGCCCAGGGACTAGCGGGAGGGGTTCAGATGAG. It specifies CASSPGTSGRGSDE. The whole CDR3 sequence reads CASSPGTSGRGSDEQFF.